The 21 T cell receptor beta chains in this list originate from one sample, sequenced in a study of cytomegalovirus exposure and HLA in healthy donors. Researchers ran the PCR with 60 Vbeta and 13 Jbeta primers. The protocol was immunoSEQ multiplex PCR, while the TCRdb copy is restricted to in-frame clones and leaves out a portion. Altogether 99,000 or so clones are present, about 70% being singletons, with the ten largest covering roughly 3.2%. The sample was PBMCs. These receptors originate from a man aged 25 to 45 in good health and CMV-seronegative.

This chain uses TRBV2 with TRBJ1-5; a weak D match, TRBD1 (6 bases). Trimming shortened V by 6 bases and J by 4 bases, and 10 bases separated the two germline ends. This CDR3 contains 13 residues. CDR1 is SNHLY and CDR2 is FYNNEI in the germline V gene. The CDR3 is CASRGDINQPQHF. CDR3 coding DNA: TGTGCCAGCAGGGGGGACATTAATCAGCCCCAGCATTTT.

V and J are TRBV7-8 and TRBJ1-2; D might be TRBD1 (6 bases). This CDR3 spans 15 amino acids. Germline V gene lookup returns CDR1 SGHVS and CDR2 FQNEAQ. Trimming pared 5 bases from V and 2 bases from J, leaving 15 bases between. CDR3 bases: TGTGCCAGCAGCCCCACAAGGGGGATAAACTATGGCTACACCTTC. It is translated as CASSPTRGINYGYTF.

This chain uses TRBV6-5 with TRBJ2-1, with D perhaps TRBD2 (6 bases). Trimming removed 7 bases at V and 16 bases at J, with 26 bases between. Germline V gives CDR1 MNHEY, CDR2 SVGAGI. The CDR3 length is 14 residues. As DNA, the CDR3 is TGTGCCAGCATGCTCGCTCTGGAGGGCCCCTCCGCTTTCTTC. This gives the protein CASMLALEGPSAFF.

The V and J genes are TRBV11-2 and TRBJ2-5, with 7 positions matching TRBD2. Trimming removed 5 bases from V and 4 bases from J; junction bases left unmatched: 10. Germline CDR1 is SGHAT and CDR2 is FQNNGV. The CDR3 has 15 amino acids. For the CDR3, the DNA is TGTGCCAGCAGCCCGGTCAGCGGGAAGCGAGAGACCCAGTACTTC. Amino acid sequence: CASSPVSGKRETQYF.

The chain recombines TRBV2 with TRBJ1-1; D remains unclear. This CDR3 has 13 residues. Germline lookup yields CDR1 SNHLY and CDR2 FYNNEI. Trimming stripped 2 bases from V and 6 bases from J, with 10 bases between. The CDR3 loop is CASSERQVAEAFF. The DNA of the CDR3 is TGTGCCAGCAGTGAACGGCAGGTCGCTGAAGCTTTCTTT.

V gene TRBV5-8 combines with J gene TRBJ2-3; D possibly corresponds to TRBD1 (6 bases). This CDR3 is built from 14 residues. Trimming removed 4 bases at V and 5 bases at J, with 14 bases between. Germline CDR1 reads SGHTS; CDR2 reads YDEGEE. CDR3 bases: TGTGCCAGCAGCATAACAGGGAGCGTAGATACGCAGTATTTT. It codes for CASSITGSVDTQYF.

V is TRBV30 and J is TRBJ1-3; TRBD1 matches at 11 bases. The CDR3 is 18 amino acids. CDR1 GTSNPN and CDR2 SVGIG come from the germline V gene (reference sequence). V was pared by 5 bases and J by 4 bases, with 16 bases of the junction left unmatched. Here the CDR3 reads CAWARTGGAKRSGNTIYF. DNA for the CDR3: TGTGCCTGGGCCCGGACAGGGGGCGCGAAAAGGTCCGGAAACACCATATATTTT.

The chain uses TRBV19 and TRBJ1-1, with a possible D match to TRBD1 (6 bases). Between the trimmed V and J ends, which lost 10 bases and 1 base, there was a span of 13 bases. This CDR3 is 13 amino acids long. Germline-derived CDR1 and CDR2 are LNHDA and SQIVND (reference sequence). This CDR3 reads CAKGGAENTEAFF. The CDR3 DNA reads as TGTGCCAAGGGGGGGGCAGAGAACACTGAAGCTTTCTTT.

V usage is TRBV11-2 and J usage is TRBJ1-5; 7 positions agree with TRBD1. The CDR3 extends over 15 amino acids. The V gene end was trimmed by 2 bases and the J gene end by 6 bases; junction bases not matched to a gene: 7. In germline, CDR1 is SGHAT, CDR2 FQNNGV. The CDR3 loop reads CASSLSTGSSQPQHF. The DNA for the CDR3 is TGTGCCAGCAGCTTATCGACAGGGAGCTCTCAGCCCCAGCATTTT.

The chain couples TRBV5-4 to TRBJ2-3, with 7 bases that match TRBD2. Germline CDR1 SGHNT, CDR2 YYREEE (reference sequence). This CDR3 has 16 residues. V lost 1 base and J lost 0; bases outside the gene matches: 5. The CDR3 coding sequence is TGTGCCAGCAGCTTGAAGGGACTACCGAGCACAGATACGCAGTATTTT. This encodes CASSLKGLPSTDTQYF.

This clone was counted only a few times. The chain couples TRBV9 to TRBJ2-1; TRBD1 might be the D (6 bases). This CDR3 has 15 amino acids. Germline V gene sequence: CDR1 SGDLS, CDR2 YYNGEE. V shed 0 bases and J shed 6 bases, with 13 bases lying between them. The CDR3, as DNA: TGTGCCAGCAGCGTAGCTCTGGAACAGGGCAATGAGCAGTTCTTC. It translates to CASSVALEQGNEQFF.

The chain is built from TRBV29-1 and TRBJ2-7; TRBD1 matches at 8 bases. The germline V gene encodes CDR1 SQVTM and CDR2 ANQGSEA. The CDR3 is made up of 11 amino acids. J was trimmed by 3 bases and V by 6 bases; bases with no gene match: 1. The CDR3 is CSVDRGYEQYF. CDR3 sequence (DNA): TGCAGCGTAGACAGGGGCTACGAGCAGTACTTC.

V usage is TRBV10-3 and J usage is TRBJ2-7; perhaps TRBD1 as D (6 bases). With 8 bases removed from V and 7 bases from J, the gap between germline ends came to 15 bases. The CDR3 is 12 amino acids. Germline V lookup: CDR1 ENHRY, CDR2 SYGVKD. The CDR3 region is CAIATGVKEQYF. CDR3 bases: TGTGCCATCGCGACAGGAGTGAAGGAGCAGTACTTC.

CDR3 protein: CASSQDQNQETQYF. The CDR3 DNA follows: TGTGCCAGCAGCCAAGACCAGAATCAAGAGACCCAGTACTTC. The genes are TRBV4-2 and TRBJ2-5; D remains unclear. The V end lost 0 bases, the J end lost 2 bases, and 7 bases lay between the germline ends. The CDR3 has 14 residues. Looked up from germline, CDR1 is LGHNA and CDR2 is YNFKEQ.

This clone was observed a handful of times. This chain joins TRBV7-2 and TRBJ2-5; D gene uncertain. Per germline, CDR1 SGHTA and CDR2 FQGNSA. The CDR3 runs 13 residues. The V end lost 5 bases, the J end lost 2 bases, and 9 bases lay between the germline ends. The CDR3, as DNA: TGTGCCAGCAGCCGCAACGGGCAAGAGACCCAGTACTTC. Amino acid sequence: CASSRNGQETQYF.

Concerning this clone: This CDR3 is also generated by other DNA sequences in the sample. DNA for the CDR3: TGTGCCAGCAGCCCGCTAGCGGGAGCCTACAATGAGCAGTTCTTC. Residues: CASSPLAGAYNEQFF. The rearrangement links TRBV7-9 to TRBJ2-1; the match to TRBD2 covers 10 bases. V trimming: 5 bases; J trimming: 2 bases; junction bases outside the gene matches: 3. Germline V gives CDR1 SEHNR, CDR2 FQNEAQ (reference sequence). The CDR3 is 15 amino acids.

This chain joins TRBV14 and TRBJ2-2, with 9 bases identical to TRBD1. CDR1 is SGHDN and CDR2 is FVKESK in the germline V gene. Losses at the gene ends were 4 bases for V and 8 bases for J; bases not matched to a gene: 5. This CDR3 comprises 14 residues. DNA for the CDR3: TGTGCCAGCAGCCTGGACAGGGGAGTAGGGGAGCTGTTTTTT. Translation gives CASSLDRGVGELFF.

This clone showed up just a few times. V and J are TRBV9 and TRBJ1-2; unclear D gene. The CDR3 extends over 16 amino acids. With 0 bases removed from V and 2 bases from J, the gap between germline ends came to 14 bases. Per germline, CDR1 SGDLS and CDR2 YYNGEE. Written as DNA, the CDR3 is TGTGCCAGCAGCGTAGGAGGCAATAACGAGAACTATGGCTACACCTTC. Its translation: CASSVGGNNENYGYTF.

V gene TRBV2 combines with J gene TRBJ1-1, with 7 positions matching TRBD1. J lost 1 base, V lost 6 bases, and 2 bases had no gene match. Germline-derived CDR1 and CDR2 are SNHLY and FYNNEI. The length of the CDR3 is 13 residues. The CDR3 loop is CASRGDRNTEAFF. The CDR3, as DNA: TGTGCCAGCAGGGGGGACAGGAACACTGAAGCTTTCTTT. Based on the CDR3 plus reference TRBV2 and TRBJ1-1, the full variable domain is EPEVTQTPSHQVTQMGQEVILRCVPISNHLYFYWYRQILGQKVEFLVSFYNNEISEKSEIFDDQFSVERPDGSNFTLKIRSTKLEDSAMYFCASRGDRNTEAFFGQGTRLTVV.

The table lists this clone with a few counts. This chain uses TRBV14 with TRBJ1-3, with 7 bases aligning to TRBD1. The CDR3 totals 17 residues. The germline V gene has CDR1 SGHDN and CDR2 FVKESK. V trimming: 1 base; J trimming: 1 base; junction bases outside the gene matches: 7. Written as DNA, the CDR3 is TGTGCCAGCAGCCAAGGTGGGACAGCTGTATCTGGAAACACCATATATTTT. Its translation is CASSQGGTAVSGNTIYF.

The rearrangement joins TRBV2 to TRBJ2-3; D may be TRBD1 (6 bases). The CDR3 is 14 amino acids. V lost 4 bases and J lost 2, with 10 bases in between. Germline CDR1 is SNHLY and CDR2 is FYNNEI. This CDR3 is CASSAAGDTDTQYF. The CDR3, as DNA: TGTGCCAGCAGTGCCGCAGGGGACACAGATACGCAGTATTTT.